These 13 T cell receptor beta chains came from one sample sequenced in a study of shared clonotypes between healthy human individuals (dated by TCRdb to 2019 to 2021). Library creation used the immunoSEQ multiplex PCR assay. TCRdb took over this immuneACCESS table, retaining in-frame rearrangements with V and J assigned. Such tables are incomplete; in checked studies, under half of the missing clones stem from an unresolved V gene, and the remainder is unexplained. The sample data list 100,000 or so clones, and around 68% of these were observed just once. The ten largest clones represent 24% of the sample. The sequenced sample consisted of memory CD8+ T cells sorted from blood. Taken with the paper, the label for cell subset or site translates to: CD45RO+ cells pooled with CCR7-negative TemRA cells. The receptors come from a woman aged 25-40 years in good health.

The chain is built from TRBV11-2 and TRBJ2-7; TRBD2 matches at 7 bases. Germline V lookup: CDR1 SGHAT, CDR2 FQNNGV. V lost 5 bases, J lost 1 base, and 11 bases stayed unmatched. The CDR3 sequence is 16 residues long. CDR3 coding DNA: TGTGCCAGCAGCCGAGGGTCTAGCGGCCTTTCCTACGAGCAGTACTTC. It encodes CASSRGSSGLSYEQYF.

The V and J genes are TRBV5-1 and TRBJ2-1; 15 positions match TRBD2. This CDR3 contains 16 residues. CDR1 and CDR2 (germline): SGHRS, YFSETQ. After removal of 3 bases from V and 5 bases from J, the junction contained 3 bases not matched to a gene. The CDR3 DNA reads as TGCGCCAGCAGCTCAGGACTAGCGGGAGGGCACAATGAGCAGTTCTTC. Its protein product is CASSSGLAGGHNEQFF.

CDR3 region: CARTSPLANEQFF. The DNA for the CDR3 is TGTGCCAGGACTAGCCCCCTCGCCAATGAGCAGTTCTTC. The V call is TRBV2, the J call TRBJ2-1; 7 bases align to TRBD2. Germline trimming cut 9 bases from V and 6 bases from J; bases unmatched to any gene: 8. Germline-derived CDR1 and CDR2 are SNHLY and FYNNEI. This CDR3 is built from 13 residues. Full variable domain (missing parts from reference TRBV2 and TRBJ2-1): EPEVTQTPSHQVTQMGQEVILRCVPISNHLYFYWYRQILGQKVEFLVSFYNNEISEKSEIFDDQFSVERPDGSNFTLKIRSTKLEDSAMYFCARTSPLANEQFFGPGTRLTVL.

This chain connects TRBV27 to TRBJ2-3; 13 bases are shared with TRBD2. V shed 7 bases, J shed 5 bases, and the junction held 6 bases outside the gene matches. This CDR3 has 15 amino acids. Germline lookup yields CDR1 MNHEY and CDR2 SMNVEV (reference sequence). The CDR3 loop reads CASTRLAGGLDTQYF. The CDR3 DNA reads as TGTGCCAGCACTCGACTAGCGGGAGGACTAGATACGCAGTATTTT.

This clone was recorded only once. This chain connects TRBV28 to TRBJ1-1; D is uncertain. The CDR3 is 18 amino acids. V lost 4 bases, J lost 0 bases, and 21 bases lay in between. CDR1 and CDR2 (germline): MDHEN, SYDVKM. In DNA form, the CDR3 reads TGTGCCAGCAGTTCCTTGGAGGTGTGGTTTAAGGTGAACACTGAAGCTTTCTTT. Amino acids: CASSSLEVWFKVNTEAFF.

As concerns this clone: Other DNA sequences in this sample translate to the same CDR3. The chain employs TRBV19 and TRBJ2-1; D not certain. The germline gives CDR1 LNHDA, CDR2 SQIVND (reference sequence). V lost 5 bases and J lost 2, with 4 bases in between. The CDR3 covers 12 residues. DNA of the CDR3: TGTGCCAGTAGTCCCACCTACAATGAGCAGTTCTTC. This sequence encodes CASSPTYNEQFF. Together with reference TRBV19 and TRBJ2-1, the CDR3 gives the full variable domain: DGGITQSPKYLFRKEGQNVTLSCEQNLNHDAMYWYRQDPGQGLRLIYYSQIVNDFQKGDIAEGYSVSREKKESFPLTVTSAQKNPTAFYLCASSPTYNEQFFGPGTRLTVL.

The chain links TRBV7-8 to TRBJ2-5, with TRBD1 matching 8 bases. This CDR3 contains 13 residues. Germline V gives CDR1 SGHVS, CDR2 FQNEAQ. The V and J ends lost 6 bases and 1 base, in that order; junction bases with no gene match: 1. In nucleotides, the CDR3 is TGTGCCAGCAGGGACAGGGCCCAAGAGACCCAGTACTTC. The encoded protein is CASRDRAQETQYF. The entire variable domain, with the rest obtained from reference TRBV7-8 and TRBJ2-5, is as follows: GAGVSQSPRYKVAKRGQDVALRCDPISGHVSLFWYQQALGQGPEFLTYFQNEAQLDKSGLPSDRFFAERPEGSVSTLKIQRTQQEDSAVYLCASRDRAQETQYFGPGTRLLVL.

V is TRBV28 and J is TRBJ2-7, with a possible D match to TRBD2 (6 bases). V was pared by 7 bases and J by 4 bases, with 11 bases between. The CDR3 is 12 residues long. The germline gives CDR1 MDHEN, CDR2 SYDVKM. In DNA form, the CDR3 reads TGTGCCAGCACCACCGGGGGATACGAGCAGTACTTC. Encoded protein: CASTTGGYEQYF. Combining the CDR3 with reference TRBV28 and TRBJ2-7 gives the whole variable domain DVKVTQSSRYLVKRTGEKVFLECVQDMDHENMFWYRQDPGLGLRLIYFSYDVKMKEKGDIPEGYSVSREKKERFSLILESASTNQTSMYLCASTTGGYEQYFGPGTRLTVT.

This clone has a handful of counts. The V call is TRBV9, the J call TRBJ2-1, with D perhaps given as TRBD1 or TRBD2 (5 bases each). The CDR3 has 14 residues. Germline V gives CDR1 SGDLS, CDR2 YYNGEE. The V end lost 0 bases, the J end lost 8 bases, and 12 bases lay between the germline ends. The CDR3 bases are TGTGCCAGCAGCGTAGCTTGGGGGAACTATGAGCAGTTCTTC. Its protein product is CASSVAWGNYEQFF. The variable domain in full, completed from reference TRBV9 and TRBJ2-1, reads DSGVTQTPKHLITATGQRVTLRCSPRSGDLSVYWYQQSLDQGLQFLIQYYNGEERAKGNILERFSAQQFPDLHSELNLSSLELGDSALYFCASSVAWGNYEQFFGPGTRLTVL.

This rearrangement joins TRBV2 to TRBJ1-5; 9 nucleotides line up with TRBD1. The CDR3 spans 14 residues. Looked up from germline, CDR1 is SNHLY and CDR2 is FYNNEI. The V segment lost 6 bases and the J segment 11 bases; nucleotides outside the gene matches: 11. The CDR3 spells CASRGGQGSLTQHF. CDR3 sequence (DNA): TGTGCCAGCAGAGGGGGACAGGGTTCATTAACCCAGCATTTT. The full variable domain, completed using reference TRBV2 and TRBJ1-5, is EPEVTQTPSHQVTQMGQEVILRCVPISNHLYFYWYRQILGQKVEFLVSFYNNEISEKSEIFDDQFSVERPDGSNFTLKIRSTKLEDSAMYFCASRGGQGSLTQHFGDGTRLSIL.

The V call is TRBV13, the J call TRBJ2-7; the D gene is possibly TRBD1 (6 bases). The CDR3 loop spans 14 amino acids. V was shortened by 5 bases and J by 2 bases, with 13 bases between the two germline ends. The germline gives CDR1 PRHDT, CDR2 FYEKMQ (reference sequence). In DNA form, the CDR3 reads TGTGCCAGCAGCCTCCGACAGGAGACCTACGAGCAGTACTTC. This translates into CASSLRQETYEQYF. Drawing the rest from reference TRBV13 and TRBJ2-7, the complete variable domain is AAGVIQSPRHLIKEKRETATLKCYPIPRHDTVYWYQQGPGQDPQFLISFYEKMQSDKGSIPDRFSAQQFSDYHSELNMSSLELGDSALYFCASSLRQETYEQYFGPGTRLTVT.

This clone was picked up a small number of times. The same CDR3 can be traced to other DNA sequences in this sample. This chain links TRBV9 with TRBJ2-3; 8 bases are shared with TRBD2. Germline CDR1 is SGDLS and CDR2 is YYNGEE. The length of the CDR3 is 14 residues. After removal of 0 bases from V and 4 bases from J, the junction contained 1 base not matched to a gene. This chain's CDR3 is CASSVAGGSDTQYF. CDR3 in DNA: TGTGCCAGCAGCGTAGCGGGGGGGTCAGATACGCAGTATTTT.

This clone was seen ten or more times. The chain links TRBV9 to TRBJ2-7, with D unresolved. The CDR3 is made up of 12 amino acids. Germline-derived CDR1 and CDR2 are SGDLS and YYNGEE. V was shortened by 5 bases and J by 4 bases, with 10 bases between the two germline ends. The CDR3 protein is CASSSDGYEQYF. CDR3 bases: TGTGCCAGCAGTTCCGACGGGTACGAGCAGTACTTC.